Below, 27 T cell receptor beta chains from the same sample are listed, as sequenced in a study of T cells in Graves' hyperthyroidism and ophthalmopathy. Amplification of TCR beta CDR3 regions used RNA as the template. The HTBI primer set was used in a first-round RT-PCR of the TCR CDR3. TCRdb itself ran the multiplex PCR reads through MiXCR, one entry per CDR3 protein. The sample shows approximately 400,000 distinct CDR3 sequences, approximately 14% of them seen only once. What was sequenced was blood. Receptors were obtained from a woman aged 18-29 years with Graves' hyperthyroidism.

This clonotype was seen many times. This chain uses TRBV20-1 with TRBJ1-6; TRBD1 matches 9 bases. J was trimmed by 7 bases and V by 5 bases; bases with no gene match: 12. The CDR3 loop spans 16 amino acids. Germline CDR1 and CDR2: DFQATT and SNEGSKA (reference sequence). The CDR3 DNA reads as TGCAGTGCTGGGGTTTACCGACAGGGGGGAAATTCACCCCTCCACTTT. This codes for CSAGVYRQGGNSPLHF.

This clonotype has a count of ten or more. The chain joins TRBV2 to TRBJ1-1; tentative D call: TRBD1 (5 bases). V dropped 4 bases and J dropped 11 bases, with 11 bases sitting between them. This CDR3 comprises 11 residues. The germline V gene has CDR1 SNHLY and CDR2 FYNNEI. CDR3 nucleotides: TGTGCCAGCAGTGCGGGGCGCCGGGCTTTCTTT. Protein product: CASSAGRRAFF.

The chain has TRBV5-1 and TRBJ1-2, with D unresolved. Germline lookup yields CDR1 SGHRS and CDR2 YFSETQ. This CDR3 has 15 amino acids. V dropped 4 bases and J dropped 5 bases, with 18 bases sitting between them. The CDR3 is CASSAAGAPLYGYTF. The CDR3 DNA reads TGCGCCAGCAGCGCCGCGGGCGCTCCTCTTTATGGCTACACCTTC.

There are many counts of this clonotype. The chain recombines TRBV28 with TRBJ2-1, with D uncertain. Germline-derived CDR1 and CDR2 are MDHEN and SYDVKM. V was shortened by 3 bases and J by 8 bases, with 17 bases between the two germline ends. This CDR3 comprises 15 residues. This chain's CDR3 is CASSFETARSDEQFF. The CDR3, as DNA: TGTGCCAGCAGTTTTGAAACGGCCAGAAGCGATGAGCAGTTCTTC.

This clonotype was picked up many times. The chain has TRBV20-1 and TRBJ2-2; 7 bases are a match to TRBD2. Per the germline V gene, CDR1 is DFQATT and CDR2 is SNEGSKA (reference sequence). This CDR3 region has 14 residues. The junction had 8 bases not matched to a gene; V was cut back by 3 bases and J by 7 bases. CDR3 in amino acids: CSASTGGKGGELFF. CDR3 nucleotides: TGCAGTGCTAGCACGGGAGGCAAAGGCGGGGAGCTGTTTTTT.

This clonotype was counted at least ten times. The chain couples TRBV27 to TRBJ2-1, with 8 bases identical to TRBD1. The V gene's germline CDR1 is MNHEY and CDR2 SMNVEV (reference sequence). The CDR3 covers 17 residues. V was clipped by 0 bases and J by 2 bases; unmatched bases: 6. The CDR3 bases are TGTGCCAGCAGTTTATCGGGGACAGGCAAAACCTACAATGAGCAGTTCTTC. Its translation: CASSLSGTGKTYNEQFF.

In this sample, this clonotype turned up many times. The genes are TRBV28 and TRBJ2-7, with TRBD1 matching 9 bases. CDR1 and CDR2 (germline): MDHEN, SYDVKM. The trim removed 7 bases at V and 6 bases at J, leaving 13 bases unmatched. This CDR3 spans 15 amino acids. The CDR3 coding sequence is TGTGCCAGCATCCCACCGGGGACAGGGATGGGCGAGCAGTACTTC. Its translation is CASIPPGTGMGEQYF.

This clonotype has ten or more counts. The V gene is TRBV9, the J gene TRBJ2-2; D is unresolved. This CDR3 region has 12 residues. Trimming stripped 2 bases from V and 6 bases from J, with 5 bases between. Germline CDR1 reads SGDLS; CDR2 reads YYNGEE. In DNA form, the CDR3 reads TGTGCCAGCAGCGTGGCTCCCGGGGAGCTGTTTTTT. This codes for CASSVAPGELFF.

This chain links TRBV20-1 with TRBJ2-5; TRBD2 matches at 12 bases. CDR1 and CDR2 (germline): DFQATT, SNEGSKA (reference sequence). V shed 1 base and J 6 bases; nucleotides not matched to a gene: 9. The CDR3 has 16 amino acids. The CDR3 loop reads CSARGGTSGLGKTQYF. DNA for the CDR3: TGCAGTGCTAGAGGGGGGACTAGCGGGTTGGGAAAGACCCAGTACTTC.

This clonotype was observed at least ten times. This chain joins TRBV5-6 and TRBJ2-7; TRBD1 matches 7 bases. The CDR3 runs 12 residues. Germline V gene sequence: CDR1 SGHDT, CDR2 YYEEEE. With 3 bases clipped from V and 5 bases from J, the junction kept 2 bases outside the gene matches. CDR3 in amino acids: CASSSGTDEQYF. The DNA for the CDR3 is TGTGCCAGCAGCTCCGGGACAGACGAGCAGTACTTC.

J is TRBJ1-2 and V is TRBV5-1, with 8 bases identical to TRBD1. Trimming cost V 3 bases and J 6 bases; bases outside gene matches: 1. Germline assignment: CDR1 SGHRS and CDR2 YFSETQ. This CDR3 region has 12 residues. CDR3 sequence: CASSYRGNGYTF. The DNA for the CDR3 is TGCGCCAGCAGCTACAGGGGGAATGGCTACACCTTC.

This clonotype was counted at least ten times. CDR3 protein: CASTSSRETQYF. DNA of the CDR3: TGTGCCAGCACCTCCTCGAGGGAGACCCAGTACTTC. The V and J genes are TRBV12-3 or TRBV12-4 and TRBJ2-5; D not certain. The length of the CDR3 is 12 residues. V gave up 7 bases and J gave up 5 bases, with 11 bases separating them.

This clonotype was recorded at least ten times. As DNA, the CDR3 is TGTGCCACCAGTGTCACAGGGAGGTACGAGCAGTACTTC. Translated: CATSVTGRYEQYF. This chain links TRBV24-1 with TRBJ2-7; D might be TRBD1 or TRBD2, each matching 6 bases. Trimming left V 5 bases short and J 4 bases short, with 11 bases between. This CDR3 spans 13 amino acids. Germline loops: CDR1 KGHDR, CDR2 SFDVKD.

This clonotype was found many times. The chain couples TRBV6-1 to TRBJ1-6, with 8 bases aligning to TRBD1. Germline V lookup: CDR1 MNHNS, CDR2 SASEGT. The CDR3 contains 15 residues. Losses at the gene ends were 4 bases for V and 9 bases for J; bases not matched to a gene: 8. The CDR3 region has the DNA TGTGCCAGCAGTGCCCTTGACAGGGGTGGTTCACCCCTCCACTTT. This sequence encodes CASSALDRGGSPLHF.

This clonotype was counted many times. The chain combines TRBV20-1 with TRBJ2-5, with 10 positions matching TRBD2. J lost 7 bases, V lost 6 bases, and 8 bases had no gene match. Germline V CDR1 and CDR2: DFQATT, SNEGSKA (reference sequence). This CDR3 region has 13 residues. The CDR3: CSASGTSDLTQYF. DNA of the CDR3: TGCAGTGCCTCCGGGACTAGCGACCTGACCCAGTACTTC.

This clonotype was observed a handful of times. The chain employs TRBV19 and TRBJ2-5; TRBD2 is a possible D gene (7 bases). There are 14 residues in the CDR3. The V and J ends lost 5 bases and 5 bases respectively, with 15 bases between them. From germline, CDR1 is LNHDA and CDR2 SQIVND (reference sequence). The CDR3 loop reads CASSGSWGGETQYF. In DNA form, the CDR3 reads TGTGCCAGTAGTGGTAGTTGGGGGGGCGAGACCCAGTACTTC. Combining the CDR3 with reference TRBV19 and TRBJ2-5 gives the whole variable domain DGGITQSPKYLFRKEGQNVTLSCEQNLNHDAMYWYRQDPGQGLRLIYYSQIVNDFQKGDIAEGYSVSREKKESFPLTVTSAQKNPTAFYLCASSGSWGGETQYFGPGTRLLVL.

This clonotype was detected ten times or more. The chain links TRBV18 to TRBJ1-2; TRBD1 agrees at 7 bases. This CDR3 contains 14 residues. With 2 bases clipped from V and 7 bases from J, the junction kept 7 bases outside the gene matches. CDR1 KGHSH and CDR2 LQKENI come from the germline V gene. The CDR3 spells CASSPFDREGGYTF. The CDR3 nucleotides are TGTGCCAGCTCACCATTCGACAGGGAAGGTGGCTACACCTTC.

This clonotype was seen repeatedly, ten times or more. The V and J genes are TRBV5-4 and TRBJ2-5; 8 bases align to TRBD1. In germline, CDR1 is SGHNT, CDR2 YYREEE (reference sequence). CDR3 length: 15 amino acids. V shed 0 bases and J 5 bases; nucleotides not matched to a gene: 6. The CDR3 spells CASSLVDREFETQYF. The CDR3, as DNA: TGTGCCAGCAGCTTGGTGGACAGGGAATTTGAGACCCAGTACTTC.

In the case of this clonotype: A clone one base away is much larger, so this may be a read error. V is TRBV15 and J is TRBJ1-1; D is undetermined. CDR3 length equals 13 residues. CDR1 and CDR2 (germline): LNHNV, YYDKDF (reference sequence). DNA for the CDR3: TGTACCACCAGCAGCCTCAAGAACACTGAAGCTTTCTTT. Protein: CTTSSLKNTEAFF. Supplemented by reference TRBV15 and TRBJ1-1, the full variable domain reads DAMVIQNPRYQVTQFGKPVTLSCSQTLNHNVMYWYQQKSSQAPKLLFHYYDKDFNNEADTPDNFQSRRPNTSFCFLDIRSPGLGDTAMYLCTTSSLKNTEAFFGQGTRLTVV.

This clonotype was picked up many times. The CDR3 bases are TGTGCCAGCAGTTACTGGGGCTCCTACGAGCAGTACTTC. This translates into CASSYWGSYEQYF. This chain uses TRBV6-2 or TRBV6-3 with TRBJ2-7, with D hard to call. V was clipped by 1 base and J by 0 bases, with 4 bases between them. The CDR3 is made up of 13 amino acids. The V gene's germline CDR1 is MNHEY and CDR2 SVGEGT.

At least ten counts were recorded for this clonotype. The V call is TRBV12-5, the J call TRBJ2-7; the match to TRBD1 covers 8 bases. Germline assignment: CDR1 LGHNT and CDR2 FRNRAP. The CDR3 consists of 16 residues. V was clipped by 1 base and J by 5 bases; unmatched bases: 10. In DNA, the CDR3 is TGTGCTAGTGGTTTGGCGAGACAGGGGCCGAGGAACGAGCAGTACTTC. It codes for CASGLARQGPRNEQYF.

This clonotype came up many times. The chain carries TRBV6-1 and TRBJ2-1; 8 nucleotides line up with TRBD2. With V trimmed by 7 bases and J by 10 bases, 12 bases remained unmatched. Germline CDR1 MNHNS, CDR2 SASEGT. CDR3 length: 14 amino acids. Here the CDR3 DNA reads TGTGCCAGCACTGCCAGCGGGAGTATAAGCGAGCAGTTCTTC. This gives the protein CASTASGSISEQFF.

This clonotype was observed a few times. V gene TRBV10-3 combines with J gene TRBJ1-6; D is uncertain. This CDR3 contains 15 residues. Per germline, CDR1 ENHRY and CDR2 SYGVKD. Trimming stripped 10 bases from V and 0 bases from J, with 13 bases between. CDR3 sequence reads: CATGDFPSYNSPLHF. The CDR3 DNA reads TGTGCCACAGGCGACTTCCCCTCCTATAATTCACCCCTCCACTTT.

V gene TRBV25-1 combines with J gene TRBJ2-2; D is perhaps TRBD1 or TRBD2 (5 bases each). The CDR3 length is 15 residues. CDR1 MGHDK and CDR2 SYGVNS come from the germline V gene. With 3 bases removed from V and 3 bases from J, the gap between germline ends came to 11 bases. The DNA of the CDR3 is TGTGCCAGCAGTGAGGGACGGATAGACACCGGGGAGCTGTTTTTT. Translated, it gives CASSEGRIDTGELFF. The variable domain in full, with the rest retrieved from reference TRBV25-1 and TRBJ2-2, is EADIYQTPRYLVIGTGKKITLECSQTMGHDKMYWYQQDPGMELHLIHYSYGVNSTEKGDLSSESTVSRIRTEHFPLTLESARPSHTSQYLCASSEGRIDTGELFFGEGSRLTVL.

This clonotype has a count of ten or more. The chain recombines TRBV3-1 with TRBJ2-1; D unclear. Germline lookup yields CDR1 LGHDT and CDR2 YNNKEL (reference sequence). This CDR3 spans 12 amino acids. Trimming took 6 bases from V and 7 from J, leaving 10 bases between them. This CDR3 is CASSRFGNEQFF. CDR3 in DNA: TGTGCCAGCAGTCGATTCGGTAATGAGCAGTTCTTC.

Many counts were recorded for this clonotype. The genes are TRBV6-1 and TRBJ1-5; 7 bases are a match to TRBD1. The V segment lost 6 bases and the J segment 6 bases; nucleotides outside the gene matches: 5. The CDR3 loop spans 13 amino acids. Germline CDR1 reads MNHNS; CDR2 reads SASEGT. This chain's CDR3 is CASRAGGGQPQHF. The CDR3 DNA sequence: TGTGCCAGCAGAGCAGGGGGGGGTCAGCCCCAGCATTTT.

The V and J genes are TRBV6-2 or TRBV6-3 and TRBJ1-2; 8 bases align to TRBD1. After removal of 2 bases from V and 10 bases from J, the junction contained 15 bases not matched to a gene. The germline CDR1 and CDR2 sequences are MNHEY and SVGEGT. The CDR3 runs to 16 residues. The CDR3 bases are TGTGCCAGCAGTTACACGATACGTCCGGGACAGGACGACTACACCTTC. Translated: CASSYTIRPGQDDYTF.